Sequencing of this T cell receptor beta chain was carried out in a study of T cells after yellow fever vaccination. Findings and caveats of the study: Booster sampling recovered most clones from primary vaccination (roughly 97% CD4, approximately 90% CD8).

Turning to this clonotype: Its specificity is unknown.

By 5'RACE template switching, TCR cDNA was produced, with a universal primer site and UMIs added in the process. TCRdb reprocessed the 5' RACE reads via MiXCR and lists one record per CDR3 protein. The table lists some 300,000 distinct CDR3 sequences, around 9.3% of them singletons. The sample was CD4+ T cells sorted from PBMCs, taken 5 days after the yellow fever booster vaccination. The source of this sequence is a man between 18 and 29 years old who received the YFV17D yellow fever vaccine.

The CDR3: CASSVGNGGTDTQYF. The CDR3 DNA reads TGTGCCAGCAGCGTAGGGAATGGTGGCACAGATACGCAGTATTTT. The chain employs TRBV9 and TRBJ2-3; D remains ambiguous. This CDR3 spans 15 amino acids. Germline V gene data show CDR1 as SGDLS and CDR2 as YYNGEE. The V gene lost 0 bases and the J gene lost 1 base, with 9 bases spanning the gap.